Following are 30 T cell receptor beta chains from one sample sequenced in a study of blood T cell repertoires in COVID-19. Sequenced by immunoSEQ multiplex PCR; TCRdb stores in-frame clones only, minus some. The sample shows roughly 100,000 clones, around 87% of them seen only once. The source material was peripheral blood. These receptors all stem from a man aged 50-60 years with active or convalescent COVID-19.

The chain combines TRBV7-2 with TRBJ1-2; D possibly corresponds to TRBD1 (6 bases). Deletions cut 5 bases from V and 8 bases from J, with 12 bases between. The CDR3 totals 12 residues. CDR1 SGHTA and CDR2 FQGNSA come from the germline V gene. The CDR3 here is CASSLQGNGYTF. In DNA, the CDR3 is TGTGCCAGCAGCCTACAGGGAAACGGCTACACCTTC.

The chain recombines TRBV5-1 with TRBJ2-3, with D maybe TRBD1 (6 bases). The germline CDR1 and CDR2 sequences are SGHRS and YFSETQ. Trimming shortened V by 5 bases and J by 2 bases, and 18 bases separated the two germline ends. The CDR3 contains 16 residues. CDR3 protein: CASSLPGHQPTDTQYF. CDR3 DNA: TGCGCCAGCAGTCTTCCGGGACATCAACCCACAGATACGCAGTATTTT. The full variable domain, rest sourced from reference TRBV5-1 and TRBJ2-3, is KAGVTQTPRYLIKTRGQQVTLSCSPISGHRSVSWYQQTPGQGLQFLFEYFSETQRNKGNFPGRFSGRQFSNSRSEMNVSTLELGDSALYLCASSLPGHQPTDTQYFGPGTRLTVL.

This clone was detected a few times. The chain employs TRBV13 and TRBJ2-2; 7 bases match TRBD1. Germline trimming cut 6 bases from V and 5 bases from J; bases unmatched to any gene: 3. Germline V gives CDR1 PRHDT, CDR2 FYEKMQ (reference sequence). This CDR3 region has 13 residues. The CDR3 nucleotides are TGTGCCAGCAGAAAGGACAGGACCGGGGAGCTGTTTTTT. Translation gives CASRKDRTGELFF.

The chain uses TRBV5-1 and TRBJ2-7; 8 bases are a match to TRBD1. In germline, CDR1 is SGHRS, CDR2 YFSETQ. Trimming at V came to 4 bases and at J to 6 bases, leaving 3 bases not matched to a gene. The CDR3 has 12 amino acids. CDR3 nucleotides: TGCGCCAGCAGCACCGGGACAGGCGAGCAGTACTTC. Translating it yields CASSTGTGEQYF.

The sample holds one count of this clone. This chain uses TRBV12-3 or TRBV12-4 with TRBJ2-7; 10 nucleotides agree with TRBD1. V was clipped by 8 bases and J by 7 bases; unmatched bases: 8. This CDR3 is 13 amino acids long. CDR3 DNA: TGTGCCAGCGGGGGACAGGGGTTGAAGGAGCAGTACTTC. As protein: CASGGQGLKEQYF.

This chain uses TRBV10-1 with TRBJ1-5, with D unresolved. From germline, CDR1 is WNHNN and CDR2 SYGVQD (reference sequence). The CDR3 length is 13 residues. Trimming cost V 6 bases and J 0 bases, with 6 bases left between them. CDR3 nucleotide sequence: TGCGCCAGCAGCCACTCTAGCAATCAGCCCCAGCATTTT. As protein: CASSHSSNQPQHF.

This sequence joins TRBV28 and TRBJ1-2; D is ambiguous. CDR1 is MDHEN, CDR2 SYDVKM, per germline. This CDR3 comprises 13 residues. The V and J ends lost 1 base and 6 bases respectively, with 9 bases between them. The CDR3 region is CASSLYELDGYTF. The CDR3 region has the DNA TGTGCCAGCAGTTTATACGAGTTAGATGGCTACACCTTC.

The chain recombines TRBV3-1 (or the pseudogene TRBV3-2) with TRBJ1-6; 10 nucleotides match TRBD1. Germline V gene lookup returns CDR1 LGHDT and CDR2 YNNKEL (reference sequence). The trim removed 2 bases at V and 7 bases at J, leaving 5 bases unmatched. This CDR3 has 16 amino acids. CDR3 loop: CASSQPGQGRNSPLHF. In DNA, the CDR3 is TGTGCCAGCAGCCAACCGGGACAGGGGCGGAATTCACCCCTCCACTTT.

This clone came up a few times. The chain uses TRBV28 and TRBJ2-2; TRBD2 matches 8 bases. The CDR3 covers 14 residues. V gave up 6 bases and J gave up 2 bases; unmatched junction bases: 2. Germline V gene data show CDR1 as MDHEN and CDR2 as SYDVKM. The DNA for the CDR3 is TGTGCCAGCAGATGGACTAGCAACACCGGGGAGCTGTTTTTT. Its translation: CASRWTSNTGELFF.

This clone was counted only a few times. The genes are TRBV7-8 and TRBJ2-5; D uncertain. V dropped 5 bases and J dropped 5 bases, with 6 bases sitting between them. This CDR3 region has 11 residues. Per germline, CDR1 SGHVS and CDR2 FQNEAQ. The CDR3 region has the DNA TGTGCCAGCAGCCAGGTGGAGACCCAGTACTTC. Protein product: CASSQVETQYF.

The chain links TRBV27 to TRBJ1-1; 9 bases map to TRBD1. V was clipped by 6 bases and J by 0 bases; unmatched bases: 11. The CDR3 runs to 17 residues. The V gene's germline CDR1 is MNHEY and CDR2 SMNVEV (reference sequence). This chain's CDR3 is CASSGTGIGGMNTEAFF. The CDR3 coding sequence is TGTGCCAGCAGCGGGACAGGGATAGGGGGCATGAACACTGAAGCTTTCTTT.

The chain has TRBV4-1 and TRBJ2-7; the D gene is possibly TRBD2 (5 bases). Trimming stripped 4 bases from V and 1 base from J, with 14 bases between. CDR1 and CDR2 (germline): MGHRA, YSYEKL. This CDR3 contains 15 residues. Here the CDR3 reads CASSPPVTGSYEQYF. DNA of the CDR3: TGCGCCAGCAGCCCCCCGGTGACGGGATCCTACGAGCAGTACTTC.

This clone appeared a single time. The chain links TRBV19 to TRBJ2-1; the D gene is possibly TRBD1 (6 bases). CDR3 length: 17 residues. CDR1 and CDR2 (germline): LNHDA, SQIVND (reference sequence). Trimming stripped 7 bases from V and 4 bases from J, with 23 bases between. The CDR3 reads CASTPGRGPARYNEQFF. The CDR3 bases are TGTGCCAGTACCCCGGGCAGGGGACCAGCCCGTTACAATGAGCAGTTCTTC.

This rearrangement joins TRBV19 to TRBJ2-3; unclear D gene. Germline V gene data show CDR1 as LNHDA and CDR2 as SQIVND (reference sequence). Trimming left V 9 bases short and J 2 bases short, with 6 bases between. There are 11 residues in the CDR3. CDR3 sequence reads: CASRYTDTQYF. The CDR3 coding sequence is TGTGCCAGCCGGTACACAGATACGCAGTATTTT.

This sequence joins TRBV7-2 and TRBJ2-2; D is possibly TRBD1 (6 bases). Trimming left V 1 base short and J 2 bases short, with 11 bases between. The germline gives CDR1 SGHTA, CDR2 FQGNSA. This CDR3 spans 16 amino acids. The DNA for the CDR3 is TGTGCCAGCAGCTTAGGAGGGACATCTAACACCGGGGAGCTGTTTTTT. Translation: CASSLGGTSNTGELFF. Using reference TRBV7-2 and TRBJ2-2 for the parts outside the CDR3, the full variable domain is GAGVSQSPSNKVTEKGKDVELRCDPISGHTALYWYRQSLGQGLEFLIYFQGNSAPDKSGLPSDRFSAERTGGSVSTLTIQRTQQEDSAVYLCASSLGGTSNTGELFFGEGSRLTVL.

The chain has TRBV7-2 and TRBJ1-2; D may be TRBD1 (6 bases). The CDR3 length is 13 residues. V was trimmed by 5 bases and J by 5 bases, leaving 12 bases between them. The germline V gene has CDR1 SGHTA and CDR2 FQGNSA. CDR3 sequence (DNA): TGTGCCAGCAGCGTGGACAGCCTATATGGCTACACCTTC. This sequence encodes CASSVDSLYGYTF.

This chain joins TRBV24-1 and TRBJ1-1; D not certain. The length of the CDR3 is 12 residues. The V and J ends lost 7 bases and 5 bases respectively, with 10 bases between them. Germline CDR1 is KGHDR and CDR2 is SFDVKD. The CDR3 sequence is CATSRGETEAFF. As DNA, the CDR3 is TGTGCCACCAGCCGGGGAGAGACTGAAGCTTTCTTT.

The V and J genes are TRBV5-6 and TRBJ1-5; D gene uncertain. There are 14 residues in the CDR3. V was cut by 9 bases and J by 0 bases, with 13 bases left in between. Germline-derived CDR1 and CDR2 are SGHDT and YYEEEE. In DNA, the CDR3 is TGTGCCACCCTGTTGGGCCTTAGCAATCAGCCCCAGCATTTT. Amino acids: CATLLGLSNQPQHF.

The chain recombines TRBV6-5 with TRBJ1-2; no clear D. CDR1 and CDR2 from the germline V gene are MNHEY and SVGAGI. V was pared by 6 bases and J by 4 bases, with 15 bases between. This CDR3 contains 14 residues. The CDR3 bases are TGTGCCAGCAGCCCCAACAGACAATTCTATGGCTACACCTTC. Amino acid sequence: CASSPNRQFYGYTF.

This chain's CDR3 is CASSLQVWGSPLHF. CDR3 nucleotides: TGTGCCAGCAGTCTACAGGTCTGGGGTTCACCCCTCCACTTT. The genes are TRBV6-2 or TRBV6-3 and TRBJ1-6, with D perhaps TRBD1 (5 bases). The CDR3 is made up of 14 amino acids. Trimming shortened V by 5 bases and J by 9 bases, and 14 bases separated the two germline ends. Germline lookup yields CDR1 MNHEY and CDR2 SVGEGT.

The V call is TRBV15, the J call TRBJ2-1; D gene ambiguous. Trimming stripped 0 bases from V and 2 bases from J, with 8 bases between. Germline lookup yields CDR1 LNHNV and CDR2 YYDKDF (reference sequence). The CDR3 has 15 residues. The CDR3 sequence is CATSRDQEPYNEQFF. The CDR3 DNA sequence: TGTGCCACCAGCAGAGATCAGGAACCCTACAATGAGCAGTTCTTC.

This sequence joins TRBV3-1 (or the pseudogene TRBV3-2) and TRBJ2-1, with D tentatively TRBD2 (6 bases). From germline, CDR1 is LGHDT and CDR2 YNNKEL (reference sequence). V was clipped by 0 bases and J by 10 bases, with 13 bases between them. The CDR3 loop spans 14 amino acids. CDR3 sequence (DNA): TGTGCCAGCAGCCAAGATCGGGGGACTCACGAGCAGTTCTTC. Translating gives CASSQDRGTHEQFF.

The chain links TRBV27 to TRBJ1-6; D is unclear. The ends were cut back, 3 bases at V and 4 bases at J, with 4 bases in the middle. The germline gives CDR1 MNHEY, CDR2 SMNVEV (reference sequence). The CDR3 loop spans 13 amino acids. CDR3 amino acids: CASSFQYNSPLHF. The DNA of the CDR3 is TGTGCCAGCAGTTTTCAGTATAATTCACCCCTCCACTTT.

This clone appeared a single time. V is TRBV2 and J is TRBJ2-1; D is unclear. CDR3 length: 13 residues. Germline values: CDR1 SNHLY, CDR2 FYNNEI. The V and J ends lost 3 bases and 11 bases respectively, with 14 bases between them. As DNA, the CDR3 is TGTGCCAGCAGTGACCAAGCTCGCGGAAAGCAGTTCTTC. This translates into CASSDQARGKQFF.

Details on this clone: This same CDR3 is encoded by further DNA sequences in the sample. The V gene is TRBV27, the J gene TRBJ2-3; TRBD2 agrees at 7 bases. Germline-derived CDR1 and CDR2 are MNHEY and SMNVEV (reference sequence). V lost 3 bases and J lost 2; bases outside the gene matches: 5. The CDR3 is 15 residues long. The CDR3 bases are TGTGCCAGCAGTTTCGGGGGGTATCTCACAGATACGCAGTATTTT. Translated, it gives CASSFGGYLTDTQYF.

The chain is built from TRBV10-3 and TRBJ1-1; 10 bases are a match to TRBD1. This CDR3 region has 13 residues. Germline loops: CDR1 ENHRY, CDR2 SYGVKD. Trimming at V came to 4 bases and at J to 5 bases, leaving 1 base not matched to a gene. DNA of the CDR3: TGTGCCATCAGTGGGGGACAGGGGACTGAAGCTTTCTTT. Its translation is CAISGGQGTEAFF.

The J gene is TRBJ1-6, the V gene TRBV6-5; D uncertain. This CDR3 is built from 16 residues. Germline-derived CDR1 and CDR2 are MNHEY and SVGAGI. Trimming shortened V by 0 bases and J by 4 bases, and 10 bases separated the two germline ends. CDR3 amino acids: CASSYSGRAYNSPLHF. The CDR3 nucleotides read TGTGCCAGCAGTTACTCGGGCCGAGCATATAATTCACCCCTCCACTTT.

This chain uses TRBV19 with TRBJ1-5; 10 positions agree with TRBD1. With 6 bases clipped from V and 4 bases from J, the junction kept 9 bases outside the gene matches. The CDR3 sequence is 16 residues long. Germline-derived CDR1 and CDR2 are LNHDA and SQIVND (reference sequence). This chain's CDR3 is CASRELGQGQNQPQHF. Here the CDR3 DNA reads TGTGCCAGTAGGGAACTGGGACAGGGGCAAAATCAGCCCCAGCATTTT.

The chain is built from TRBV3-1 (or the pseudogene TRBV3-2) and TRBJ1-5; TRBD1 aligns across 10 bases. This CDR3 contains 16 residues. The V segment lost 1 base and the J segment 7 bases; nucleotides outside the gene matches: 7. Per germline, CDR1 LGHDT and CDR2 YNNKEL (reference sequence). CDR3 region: CASSQAGTGASQPQHF. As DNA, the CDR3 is TGTGCCAGCAGCCAAGCCGGGACAGGGGCGTCCCAGCCCCAGCATTTT.

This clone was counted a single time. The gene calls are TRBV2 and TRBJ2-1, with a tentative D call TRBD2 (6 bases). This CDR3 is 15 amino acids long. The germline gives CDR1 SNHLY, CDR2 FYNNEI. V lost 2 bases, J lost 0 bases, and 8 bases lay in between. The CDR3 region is CASSELRGSYNEQFF. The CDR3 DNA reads TGTGCCAGCAGTGAATTGCGGGGCTCCTACAATGAGCAGTTCTTC.